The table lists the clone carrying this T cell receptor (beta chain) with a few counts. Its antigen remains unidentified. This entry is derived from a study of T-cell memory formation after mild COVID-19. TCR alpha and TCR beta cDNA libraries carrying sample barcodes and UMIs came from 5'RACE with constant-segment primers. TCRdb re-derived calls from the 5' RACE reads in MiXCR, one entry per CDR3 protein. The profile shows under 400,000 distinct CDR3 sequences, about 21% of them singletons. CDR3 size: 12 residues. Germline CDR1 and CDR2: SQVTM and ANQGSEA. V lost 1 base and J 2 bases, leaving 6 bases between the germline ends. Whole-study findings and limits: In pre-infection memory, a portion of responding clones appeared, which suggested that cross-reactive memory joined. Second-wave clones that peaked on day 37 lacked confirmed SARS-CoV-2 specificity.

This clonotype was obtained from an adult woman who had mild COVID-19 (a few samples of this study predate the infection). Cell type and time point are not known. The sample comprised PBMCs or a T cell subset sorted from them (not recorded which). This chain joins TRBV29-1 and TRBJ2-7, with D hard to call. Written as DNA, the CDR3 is TGCAGCGTTGAAGTGGCTACCTACGAGCAGTACTTC. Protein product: CSVEVATYEQYF.